This is a list of T cell receptor beta chains from one sample in a study of blood T cells in healthy people across ages. Each CDR3 protein gets one entry after TCRdb re-called the 5' RACE reads with MiXCR. This sample carries around 1,900,000 distinct CDR3 sequences, around 40% of them seen once, and the ten largest clones take roughly 23%. Sequencing was carried out using blood. The source is a human donor in good health. The CDR3 runs from the conserved cysteine through the conserved F or W. The order of the fields is clone size, D gene, V gene, J gene, CDR3 protein, CDR3 DNA. The D gene is left open where the match is weak. Not all rows give a size; the values are once, few, many and, for expanded clones, a class.

>NA|TRBD2|TRBV7-2|TRBJ2-3
CASSFSSGGSGTDTQYF
TGTGCCAGCAGCTTCTCTAGCGGGGGATCGGGCACAGATACGCAGTATTTT
>NA|NA|TRBV6-2/TRBV6-3|TRBJ1-5
CASRDGQTTDNQPQHF
TGTGCCAGCAGGGATGGACAGACGACCGACAATCAGCCCCAGCATTTT
>few|NA|TRBV27|TRBJ1-1
CASSLLRGSDTEAFF
TGTGCCAGCAGTTTACTTCGCGGCTCGGACACTGAAGCTTTCTTT
>NA|TRBD2|TRBV20-1|TRBJ2-1
CSARERSGGHYNEQFF
TGCAGTGCTAGAGAGCGTAGCGGGGGGCACTACAATGAGCAGTTCTTC
>NA|NA|TRBV5-1|TRBJ2-7
CASSLGLQGGEQYF
TGCGCCAGCAGCTTGGGTCTGCAAGGTGGCGAGCAGTACTTC
>NA|NA|TRBV20-1|TRBJ2-7
CSAVRTASSYEQYF
TGCAGTGCGGTCAGGACGGCAAGCTCCTACGAGCAGTACTTC
>NA|NA|TRBV20-1|TRBJ2-7
CSARGWDVSSYEQYF
TGCAGTGCTAGAGGGTGGGACGTATCTTCCTACGAGCAGTACTTC
>NA|NA|TRBV9|TRBJ1-3
CASSVGPGSYENTIYF
TGTGCCAGCAGCGTAGGCCCGGGAAGTTATGAAAACACCATATATTTT
>NA|NA|TRBV11-2|TRBJ1-1
CASMRPRNTEAFF
TGTGCCAGCATGCGACCAAGGAACACTGAAGCTTTCTTT
>few|TRBD2|TRBV7-2|TRBJ2-1
CASSLMRGTGFF
TGTGCCAGCAGCTTAATGCGGGGGACTGGGTTCTTC
>few|NA|TRBV12-5|TRBJ1-6
CASGLTLKGSSYNSPLHF
TGTGCTAGTGGTTTGACCCTCAAGGGAAGCTCCTATAATTCACCCCTCCACTTT
>NA|NA|TRBV6-2/TRBV6-3|TRBJ1-2
CASSYLDVMRGHTF
TGTGCCAGCAGTTACCTTGATGTTATGCGGGGCCACACCTTC
>NA|NA|TRBV11-3|TRBJ1-2
CASSLEPFRLGGDYGYTF
TGTGCCAGCAGCTTAGAGCCCTTTCGTCTGGGTGGGGACTATGGCTACACCTTC
>NA|NA|TRBV20-1|TRBJ2-1
CSARNGGRNEQFF
TGCAGTGCTAGGAACGGGGGACGGAATGAGCAGTTCTTC
>few|TRBD2|TRBV20-1|TRBJ2-7
CSAVLADPYEQYF
TGCAGTGCTGTACTAGCGGACCCCTACGAGCAGTACTTC
>NA|NA|TRBV7-9|TRBJ2-7
CASSSIRKGSGACEQYF
TGTGCCAGCAGCTCGATTAGGAAGGGGTCTGGGGCCTGCGAGCAGTACTTC
>NA|NA|TRBV24-1|TRBJ2-3
CATSQGPPDRQYF
TGTGCCACCAGCCAAGGGCCACCGGATAGGCAGTATTTT
>few|TRBD2|TRBV6-5|TRBJ2-3
CATTRGAGGTDTQYF
TGTGCCACTACCCGGGGCGCGGGGGGGACAGATACGCAGTATTTT
>NA|NA|TRBV4-1|TRBJ2-1
CASSHIQGYNEQFF
TGCGCCAGCAGCCATATACAGGGATACAATGAGCAGTTCTTC
>once|NA|TRBV3-1|TRBJ1-4
CASSRARGPNEKLFF
TGTGCCAGCAGCCGCGCCAGGGGACCAAATGAAAAACTGTTTTTT
>NA|TRBD1|TRBV20-1|TRBJ2-7
CSVSERTGTRYEQYF
TGCAGTGTTAGCGAGAGGACAGGGACGAGATACGAGCAGTACTTC
>NA|NA|TRBV6-1|TRBJ1-5
CASSEFSETLNQPQHF
TGTGCCAGCAGTGAATTTTCGGAGACACTCAATCAGCCCCAGCATTTT
>NA|NA|TRBV6-5|TRBJ2-7
CASGPVGADQYF
TGTGCCAGCGGTCCAGTTGGGGCGGATCAGTACTTC
>few|TRBD1|TRBV5-1|TRBJ2-6
CASSSGQGYGANVLTF
TGCGCCAGCAGCTCAGGACAGGGGTATGGGGCCAACGTCCTGACTTTC
>few|NA|TRBV7-9|TRBJ2-7
CASSPVLGGSSYEQYF
TGTGCCAGCAGCCCCGTCCTGGGGGGTTCCTCCTACGAGCAGTACTTC
>few|NA|TRBV12-3/TRBV12-4|TRBJ1-2
CASSPNSASRGYTF
TGTGCCAGCAGCCCTAATTCGGCGTCCCGGGGCTACACCTTC
>NA|TRBD2|TRBV7-2|TRBJ2-5
CASSLSGGHETQYF
TGTGCCAGCAGCTTGAGCGGGGGGCATGAGACCCAGTACTTC
>NA|NA|TRBV5-1|TRBJ2-1
CASSLGDGWNEQFF
TGCGCCAGCAGCTTGGGGGACGGTTGGAATGAGCAGTTCTTC
>NA|NA|TRBV7-9|TRBJ2-1
CASSSPEEQFF
TGTGCCAGCAGCTCCCCAGAAGAGCAGTTCTTC
>NA|NA|TRBV6-2/TRBV6-3|TRBJ2-3
CASRTSNPEHNTQYF
TGTGCCAGCAGAACATCGAACCCTGAGCACAATACGCAGTATTTT
>NA|TRBD2|TRBV29-1|TRBJ2-1
CSVEILAGLDEQFF
TGCAGCGTTGAGATACTAGCGGGGCTCGATGAGCAGTTCTTC
>NA|TRBD2|TRBV5-6|TRBJ2-1
CASSFTAGDSYNEQFF
TGTGCCAGCAGCTTCACGGCGGGGGATTCCTACAATGAGCAGTTCTTC
>NA|NA|TRBV28|TRBJ2-7
CASSSPGSNEQYF
TGTGCCAGCAGTTCCCCGGGCTCTAACGAGCAGTACTTC
>NA|NA|TRBV7-2|TRBJ2-5
CASSSAPGQIQETQYF
TGTGCCAGCAGCTCCGCCCCAGGACAGATCCAAGAGACCCAGTACTTC
>few|NA|TRBV7-2|TRBJ2-7
CASSFTPRSLGTSYEQYF
TGTGCCAGCAGCTTTACACCCCGTTCCCTGGGGACGTCCTACGAGCAGTACTTC
>few|TRBD1|TRBV7-2|TRBJ2-7
CASSLAWTGGNYEQYF
TGTGCCAGCAGCTTAGCTTGGACAGGGGGTAACTACGAGCAGTACTTC
>NA|NA|TRBV15|TRBJ2-7
CATSRDIGTSYEQYF
TGTGCCACCAGCAGAGATATCGGGACCTCCTACGAGCAGTACTTC
>NA|NA|TRBV2|TRBJ1-2
CASSGGPGINGYTF
TGTGCCAGCAGTGGAGGTCCAGGAATCAATGGCTACACCTTC
>NA|NA|TRBV2|TRBJ1-1
CASSVYSNTEAFF
TGTGCCAGCAGTGTGTACAGCAACACTGAAGCTTTCTTT
>NA|TRBD1|TRBV18|TRBJ2-1
CASSRGTGGYRYNEQFF
TGTGCCAGCTCACGGGGTACAGGGGGTTACCGCTACAATGAGCAGTTCTTC
>NA|NA|TRBV4-3|TRBJ1-1
CASSQGWSGGGTEAFF
TGCGCCAGCAGCCAAGGATGGTCCGGGGGAGGGACTGAAGCTTTCTTT
>NA|NA|TRBV20-1|TRBJ1-1
CSAVGTPNTEAFF
TGCAGTGCTGTCGGGACGCCAAACACTGAAGCTTTCTTT
>NA|NA|TRBV5-5|TRBJ1-6
CASGPTGTPNSPLHF
TGTGCCAGTGGACCGACCGGGACCCCTAATTCACCCCTCCACTTT
>few|NA|TRBV10-3|TRBJ2-7
CAISDGDQQYF
TGTGCCATTAGTGACGGGGACCAGCAGTACTTC
>NA|TRBD2|TRBV28|TRBJ2-5
CASTPRGGITETQYF
TGTGCCAGCACCCCTAGGGGAGGGATCACAGAGACCCAGTACTTC
>NA|TRBD2|TRBV20-1|TRBJ2-5
CSARPGLAGETQYF
TGCAGTGCCCGACCGGGACTAGCGGGAGAGACCCAGTACTTC
>once|TRBD2|TRBV15|TRBJ2-5
CATSTDLGLAGSKETQYF
TGTGCCACCAGCACAGATCTAGGACTAGCGGGGTCTAAAGAGACCCAGTACTTC
>once|NA|TRBV6-2/TRBV6-3|TRBJ2-6
CASSYSRKSQANVRTF
TGTGCCAGCAGTTACTCCAGGAAGTCTCAGGCCAACGTCCGGACTTTC
>NA|TRBD1|TRBV6-2/TRBV6-3|TRBJ1-6
CASSLTGGSPLHF
TGTGCCAGCAGCTTGACAGGGGGTTCACCCCTCCACTTT
>NA|NA|TRBV24-1|TRBJ2-5
CATSDPRQGGQETQYF
TGTGCCACCAGTGATCCCCGACAGGGAGGGCAAGAGACCCAGTACTTC
>few|NA|TRBV20-1|TRBJ2-3
CSARETSPGADTQYF
TGCAGTGCTAGAGAAACTAGCCCGGGGGCAGATACGCAGTATTTT
>many|NA|TRBV4-3|TRBJ2-6
CASSQGDTSSGANVLTF
TGCGCCAGCAGCCAAGGAGACACTTCCTCTGGGGCCAACGTCCTGACTTTC
>NA|NA|TRBV28|TRBJ2-7
CASSFPPGADGFEQYF
TGTGCCAGCAGTTTCCCCCCGGGGGCGGACGGCTTCGAGCAGTACTTC
>NA|NA|TRBV14|TRBJ2-5
CASSPGTIQETQYF
TGTGCCAGCAGCCCCGGGACAATCCAAGAGACCCAGTACTTC
>many|NA|TRBV20-1|TRBJ1-5
CSAQGANQPQHF
TGCAGTGCTCAGGGTGCTAATCAGCCCCAGCATTTT
>NA|NA|TRBV30|TRBJ1-5
CAWSVGYRGATPQHF
TGTGCCTGGAGTGTGGGTTATAGAGGAGCAACGCCCCAGCATTTT
>NA|TRBD1|TRBV25-1|TRBJ1-4
CAARDRETNEKRFF
TGTGCCGCCAGGGACAGGGAGACTAATGAAAAACGGTTTTTT
>NA|NA|TRBV18|TRBJ1-2
CASSSGPGGDYGYTF
TGTGCCAGCTCATCCGGACCGGGTGGTGACTATGGCTACACCTTC
>NA|NA|TRBV7-2|TRBJ1-1
CASSPYRLNTEAFF
TGTGCCAGCAGCCCATACCGCTTGAACACTGAAGCTTTCTTT